The rows below give T cell receptor beta chains drawn from one sample of a study of blood T cell repertoires in COVID-19. Here immunoSEQ multiplex PCR was the method, and the copy in TCRdb shows in-frame clones only, minus some. The table records about 330,000 clones, over 70% of them present only once. The specimen sequenced was PBMCs or T cells enriched from blood (not recorded which). The receptor set was obtained from a man aged 30 to 45 who had recovered from COVID-19. Each CDR3 is given with its conserved first and last residue.

V gene | CDR3 protein
TRBV18 | CASSPPGDTGYTF
TRBV11-2 | CASSLVSGAYSNQPQHF
TRBV5-1 | CASSLDITQYF
TRBV30 | CAWRLAGAYNEQFF
TRBV24-1 | CATDGGGGHTF
TRBV6-1 | CASSELGTGGYEQYF
TRBV19 | CASSIDGGYSPLHF
TRBV28 | CASSLRGGAFF
TRBV9 | CASSVEGLDANTGELFF
TRBV19 | CASSARTGGTFGYTF
TRBV3-1/TRBV3-2 | CASSQGSPGGGGELFF
TRBV3-1/TRBV3-2 | CASSQEAAGGSYEQYF
TRBV5-1 | CASSPGGATDTQYF
TRBV12-3/TRBV12-4 | CASTATGREGYTF
TRBV18 | CASHGVPTDTQYF
TRBV28 | CASSLSRQAQDYGYTF
TRBV5-8 | CASSLGRAGGFQETQYF
TRBV2 | CASSGTANYGYTF
TRBV21-1 | CASSKRRRYPQPQHF
TRBV18 | CASSGSVANEKLFF
TRBV5-1 | CASSSPAGASDTQYF
TRBV5-4 | CASSLGQVYNSPLHF
TRBV4-1 | CASSQGIPGGGYTF
TRBV9 | CASSGGQGVDEQFF
TRBV5-4 | CASSLLSAGKGDTQYF
TRBV19 | CASSTGVNEQFF
TRBV24-1 | CATSDGGGKETQYF
TRBV27 | CASSLQGGNQPQHF
TRBV6-5 | CASSPFKNTIYF
TRBV19 | CASTPGTGGNEKLFF
TRBV28 | CASRDTGKGENTIYF
TRBV12-3/TRBV12-4 | CASGLSTDTQYF
TRBV28 | CASSFFLAGSYNEQFF